The present entry profiles one T cell receptor beta chain with its context. Its antigen has not been determined. Within one base of it there is no much larger clone, and no base qualities were kept. One collaborating source in Seattle enrolled patients while the patients were actively infected and followed the patients over time throughout the course of disease. Collaborating institutions collected whole blood in K2EDTA tubes following their own protocols. Collaborator samples were shipped for TCRbeta analysis as frozen whole blood, isolated PBMCs, or DNA extracted from either sample type. TCRbeta CDR3 regions were amplified from genomic DNA by means of the immunoSEQ Assay, a bias-controlled multiplex PCR. The study's own analysis went as follows. The number of nucleated cells in each sample was estimated from the amplification of reference gene primers within the assay. Sequence reads were collapsed and filtered to measure the absolute abundance of every unique TCRbeta CDR3 rearrangement. For each sample, productive Simpson clonality was calculated as the square root of Simpson's diversity index over productive rearrangements. The immuneACCESS repertoire file appears here via TCRdb, limited to in-frame rearrangements. These files lack a portion of the clones; in checked studies, under half of the deficit traces to unresolved V genes, and the cause of the others is not known. Clonal size and the V and J genes are those of that table, whereas D and trimming came from the DNA. This sample comprises a few hundred thousand clones, nearly 85% of them detected only once. Of the sample, about 1.3% is held by the ten largest clones.

The sample comes from a study of blood T cell repertoires in COVID-19 (TCRdb year 2020). Broadly, across the study: The collaborator samples originated in the United States, Italy and Spain and spanned the acute and convalescent phases of COVID-19. The samples were drawn from the first 160 participants of the ongoing ImmuneRACE study and from some 1,300 subjects provided by 6 global collaborators. A freely available public database, intended as a resource for researchers studying the immune response to SARS-CoV-2, is where the repertoires were released. HLA class I and class II types, where available, came from metadata supplied by the sample provider rather than from assay-based typing. Deeply sampled blood TCRbeta repertoires from subjects exposed to, actively infected with, or recovered from COVID-19 were included in the dataset. The prospective study material was composed of cDNA or gDNA derived from T cells, B-cell-depleted T cells, or PBMCs. A de-identified subject ID, COVID-19 status, age in years and sex were almost always included in the sample metadata. The research as a whole found: The amount of clinical and demographic metadata varied by source and participant and was provided uncurated.

The source material was peripheral blood. The sequence derives from a woman under 40 with COVID-19, enrolled during active disease.

For the CDR3, the sequence is CASSRTGGNYGYTF. The DNA reads TGTGCCAGCAGCCGGACAGGGGGGAACTATGGCTACACCTTC. The chain is made from TRBV6-2 or TRBV6-3 and TRBJ1-2; 10 bases in the junction line up with TRBD1. Compared with germline, V lacks 6 bases and J lacks 2 bases; bases without a gene match: 3. The CDR3 contains 14 residues, cysteine and phenylalanine counted. Just CDR3 DNA is preserved here, 42 bases in frame from base 1. Via the germline V gene, CDR1 is MNHEY and CDR2 SVGEGT.